A selection of T cell receptor beta chains follows, all from one sample in a study of T-cell reconstitution after alpha-beta-depleted transplantation in children. TCRdb fed the PCR reads into MiXCR, producing one record per CDR3 protein. This sample yields about 110,000 distinct CDR3 sequences, of which 5.5% to 7% are seen a single time; roughly 24% belongs to the top ten. The sequenced sample was PBMCs, mostly from graft donor cells, obtained 360 days after TCRalphabeta/CD19-depleted stem cell transplant. The receptors here all came from a male patient aged 2-15 years who had a stem cell transplant for acute lymphoblastic leukemia, so the T cells may come from the graft donor. Both conserved end residues are part of each CDR3. A D gene is named only where the DNA matches it firmly. Size values are once, few and many counts, or a class for expanded clones, and some rows have none.

J,D,V,size,CDR3,DNA
TRBJ1-1,-,TRBV10-3,many,CAISLTDSRAEAFF,TGTGCCATCAGTCTCACCGACAGTCGCGCTGAAGCTTTCTTT
TRBJ1-6,-,TRBV11-2,many,CASSLGHLRYNSPLHF,TGTGCCAGCAGCTTAGGTCATTTGAGATATAATTCACCCCTCCACTTT
TRBJ1-1,-,TRBV9,many,CASSVELNTEAFF,TGTGCCAGCAGCGTAGAACTAAACACTGAAGCTTTCTTT
TRBJ2-5,TRBD2,TRBV7-2,few,CASSITSGGIKETQYF,TGTGCCAGCAGCATTACTAGCGGGGGGATCAAAGAGACCCAGTACTTC
TRBJ1-6,-,TRBV4-3,many,CASSQFASNSPLHF,TGCGCCAGCAGCCAATTCGCAAGTAATTCACCCCTCCACTTT
TRBJ2-1,TRBD2,TRBV13,-,CASSYPGLAGGREQFF,TGTGCCAGCAGCTACCCGGGACTAGCGGGAGGTAGGGAGCAGTTCTTC
TRBJ1-2,-,TRBV9,-,CASSVATANYGYTF,TGTGCCAGCAGCGTAGCTACAGCTAACTATGGCTACACCTTC
TRBJ1-1,-,TRBV10-3,few,CAISEHREMNTEAFF,TGTGCCATCAGTGAGCACAGGGAAATGAACACTGAAGCTTTCTTT
TRBJ2-7,-,TRBV20-1,many,CSARDGGARYEQYF,TGCAGTGCTAGAGATGGAGGAGCCCGGTACGAGCAGTACTTC
TRBJ2-7,TRBD2,TRBV20-1,-,CSAVEAGWDEQYF,TGCAGTGCTGTCGAAGCGGGATGGGACGAGCAGTACTTC
TRBJ2-2,-,TRBV7-9,many,CASRRQRNTGELFF,TGTGCCAGCAGGCGGCAGAGGAACACCGGGGAGCTGTTTTTT
TRBJ2-7,-,TRBV28,-,CASSYGGQGPYEQYF,TGTGCCAGCAGCTATGGGGGCCAGGGTCCCTACGAGCAGTACTTC
TRBJ2-6,-,TRBV5-1,many,CASSLIQGSGANVLTF,TGCGCCAGCAGCTTGATACAGGGTTCCGGGGCCAACGTCCTGACTTTC
TRBJ2-1,TRBD2,TRBV20-1,few,CSATSGGAGNEQFF,TGCAGTGCCACTAGCGGGGGGGCCGGAAATGAGCAGTTCTTC
TRBJ2-7,-,TRBV29-1,many,CSAAAESYEQYF,TGCAGCGCCGCCGCGGAGTCCTACGAGCAGTACTTC
TRBJ2-7,-,TRBV6-2/TRBV6-3,many,CASRGGFYEQYF,TGTGCCAGCAGAGGGGGATTCTACGAGCAGTACTTC
TRBJ2-7,-,TRBV20-1,-,CSALRDSSYEQYF,TGCAGTGCCCTTCGAGACTCGTCCTACGAGCAGTACTTC
TRBJ2-5,-,TRBV9,many,CASSVEGGGYQETQYF,TGTGCCAGCAGCGTTGAGGGAGGAGGGTACCAAGAGACCCAGTACTTC
TRBJ1-2,-,TRBV6-1,few,CASSQGHGYGYTF,TGTGCCAGCAGTCAGGGGCACGGCTATGGCTACACCTTC
TRBJ2-2,TRBD1,TRBV9,many,CASSVGDRYLTGELFF,TGTGCCAGCAGCGTAGGGGACAGGTATCTCACCGGGGAGCTGTTTTTT
TRBJ2-4,-,TRBV20-1,few,CSAIETKNIQYF,TGCAGTGCTATAGAGACCAAAAACATTCAGTACTTC
TRBJ2-7,-,TRBV20-1,-,CTPEGRQRMRGHYEQYF,TGCACTCCGGAGGGGAGACAGCGAATGCGGGGACACTACGAGCAGTACTTC
TRBJ2-1,-,TRBV30,few,CAWSVLNEQFF,TGTGCCTGGAGTGTATTGAATGAGCAGTTCTTC
TRBJ2-7,TRBD1,TRBV6-5,few,CASSYTGGRSEQYF,TGTGCCAGCAGTTACACAGGGGGCAGAAGCGAGCAGTACTTC
TRBJ1-1,-,TRBV5-2,once,CASSALGTEAFF,TGTGCCAGCAGCGCCTTAGGCACTGAAGCTTTCTTT
TRBJ2-3,-,TRBV4-3,many,CASSPAGISTDTQYF,TGCGCCAGCAGCCCGGCAGGTATCTCCACAGATACGCAGTATTTT
TRBJ2-1,TRBD2,TRBV29-1,many,CSVESAGGSNEQFF,TGCAGCGTTGAATCCGCGGGGGGGAGCAATGAGCAGTTCTTC
TRBJ1-2,-,TRBV24-1,-,CATSDTGHGYTF,TGTGCCACCAGTGATACCGGACACGGCTACACCTTC
TRBJ2-2,-,TRBV5-1,-,CASSWRQANTGELFF,TGCGCCAGCAGCTGGCGGCAGGCGAACACCGGGGAGCTGTTTTTT
TRBJ2-3,-,TRBV15,many,CATSRVWGDTQYF,TGTGCCACCAGCAGAGTTTGGGGGGATACGCAGTATTTT
TRBJ2-2,-,TRBV9,many,CASSVARGAPGELFF,TGTGCCAGCAGCGTAGCCCGCGGGGCGCCCGGGGAGCTGTTTTTT
TRBJ2-3,TRBD2,TRBV5-1,few,CASSTPSGRPYTQYF,TGCGCCAGCAGCACCCCCAGCGGGAGACCCTATACGCAGTATTTT
TRBJ2-7,TRBD2,TRBV4-3,-,CASSQDIPSGYEQYF,TGCGCCAGCAGCCAAGATATCCCTAGCGGTTACGAGCAGTACTTC
TRBJ2-3,-,TRBV5-5,many,CASSPGLHTDTQYF,TGTGCCAGCAGCCCGGGACTTCACACAGATACGCAGTATTTT
TRBJ2-5,-,TRBV7-9,few,CASSSPQSETQYF,TGTGCCAGCAGCTCACCCCAATCGGAGACCCAGTACTTC
TRBJ2-7,-,TRBV12-3/TRBV12-4,many,CASSSYRGLYEQYF,TGTGCCAGCAGTTCCTACAGGGGACTCTACGAGCAGTACTTC
TRBJ2-3,-,TRBV6-6,many,CATLAFTDTQYF,TGTGCTACGCTAGCCTTCACAGATACGCAGTATTTT
TRBJ1-1,-,TRBV7-9,many,CASSFPHTEAFF,TGTGCCAGCAGCTTTCCCCACACTGAAGCTTTCTTT
TRBJ2-7,TRBD2,TRBV4-3,many,CASSPWTSGTYEQYF,TGCGCCAGCAGCCCCTGGACTAGCGGGACTTACGAGCAGTACTTC
TRBJ2-1,-,TRBV4-3,-,CASSSDYNEQFF,TGCGCCAGCAGCTCCGACTACAATGAGCAGTTCTTC
TRBJ2-1,TRBD2,TRBV11-3,few,CASSLGGGRRNEQFF,TGTGCCAGCAGCTTAGGGGGCGGGAGGAGGAATGAGCAGTTCTTC
TRBJ2-3,TRBD2,TRBV28,many,CASSFDSGGGEIDTQYF,TGTGCCAGCAGTTTTGATTCCGGGGGGGGCGAAATCGATACGCAGTATTTT
TRBJ2-2,-,TRBV24-1,many,CATSDGPAPGELFF,TGTGCCACCAGTGATGGTCCTGCACCCGGGGAGCTGTTTTTT
TRBJ1-4,-,TRBV11-2,-,CASTQSPRREKLFF,TGTGCCAGCACCCAGTCCCCGCGTAGGGAAAAACTGTTTTTT
TRBJ2-3,-,TRBV7-9,few,CASSFRGGTDTQYF,TGTGCCAGCAGCTTTAGGGGCGGAACAGATACGCAGTATTTT
TRBJ1-1,-,TRBV9,many,CASRRGMRKAFF,TGTGCCAGCAGGAGGGGGATGAGAAAAGCTTTCTTT
TRBJ2-1,-,TRBV4-3,-,CASSQERGFGEQFF,TGCGCCAGCAGCCAAGAGAGGGGGTTCGGAGAGCAGTTCTTC
TRBJ2-7,-,TRBV7-2,many,CASSLTLGGYEQYF,TGTGCCAGCAGCTTAACTCTAGGGGGCTACGAGCAGTACTTC
TRBJ2-7,TRBD2,TRBV7-9,-,CASSPLTSGRYEQYF,TGTGCCAGCAGCCCCCTGACTAGCGGACGCTACGAGCAGTACTTC
TRBJ2-2,TRBD2,TRBV6-1,few,CASGGGAWSGELFF,TGTGCCAGCGGCGGGGGGGCCTGGAGCGGGGAGCTGTTTTTT
TRBJ2-7,-,TRBV5-1,many,CASSYGKAFYEQYF,TGCGCCAGCAGCTACGGGAAAGCTTTCTACGAGCAGTACTTC
TRBJ2-1,TRBD1,TRBV9,-,CASSLPSGTATDYEQFF,TGTGCCAGCAGCCTCCCATCGGGGACAGCGACTGATTATGAGCAGTTCTTC
TRBJ2-4,-,TRBV6-6,few,CASGGDIQYF,TGTGCCAGCGGCGGGGACATTCAGTACTTC
TRBJ2-3,TRBD2,TRBV9,-,CASSSSGGIADTQYF,TGTGCCAGCAGCTCTAGCGGGGGGATTGCAGATACGCAGTATTTT
TRBJ2-1,TRBD1,TRBV27,few,CAISGTGGHEQFF,TGTGCCATCTCCGGGACAGGGGGCCATGAGCAGTTCTTC
TRBJ2-3,-,TRBV28,many,CASKRRDTQYF,TGTGCCAGCAAAAGGAGGGATACGCAGTATTTT
TRBJ2-7,-,TRBV7-2,few,CASSLIGSGYEQYF,TGTGCCAGCAGCTTAATAGGGTCGGGCTACGAGCAGTACTTC
TRBJ2-7,-,TRBV29-1,many,CSVEEYNEQYF,TGCAGCGTTGAAGAGTACAACGAGCAGTACTTC
TRBJ1-1,-,TRBV7-6,-,CASSLPRGTEAFF,TGTGCCAGCAGCCTCCCCCGGGGGACTGAAGCTTTCTTT